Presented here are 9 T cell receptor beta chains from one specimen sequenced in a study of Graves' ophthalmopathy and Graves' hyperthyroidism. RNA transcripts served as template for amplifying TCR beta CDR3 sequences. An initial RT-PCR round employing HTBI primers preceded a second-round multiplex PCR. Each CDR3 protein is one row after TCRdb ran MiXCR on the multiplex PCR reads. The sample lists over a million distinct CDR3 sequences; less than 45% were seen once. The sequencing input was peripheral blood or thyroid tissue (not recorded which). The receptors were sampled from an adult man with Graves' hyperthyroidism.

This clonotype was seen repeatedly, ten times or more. The chain's CDR3 is CASSLPGTQETQYF. CDR3 coding DNA: TGTGCCAGCAGCTTACCAGGCACCCAAGAGACCCAGTACTTC. The chain uses TRBV7-9 and TRBJ2-5, with unresolved D. The germline V gene has CDR1 SEHNR and CDR2 FQNEAQ (reference sequence). Between the trimmed V and J ends, which lost 2 bases and 1 base, there was a span of 8 bases. CDR3 length: 14 residues. The full variable domain, with the rest looked up from reference TRBV7-9 and TRBJ2-5, is DTGVSQNPRHKITKRGQNVTFRCDPISEHNRLYWYRQTLGQGPEFLTYFQNEAQLEKSRLLSDRFSAERPKGSFSTLEIQRTEQGDSAMYLCASSLPGTQETQYFGPGTRLLVL.

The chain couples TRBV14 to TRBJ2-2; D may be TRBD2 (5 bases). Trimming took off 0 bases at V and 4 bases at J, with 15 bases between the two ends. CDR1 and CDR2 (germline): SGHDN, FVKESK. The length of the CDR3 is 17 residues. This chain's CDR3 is CASSQDRSGSSTGELFF. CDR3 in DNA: TGTGCCAGCAGCCAAGATAGGAGCGGTAGTAGCACCGGGGAGCTGTTTTTT.

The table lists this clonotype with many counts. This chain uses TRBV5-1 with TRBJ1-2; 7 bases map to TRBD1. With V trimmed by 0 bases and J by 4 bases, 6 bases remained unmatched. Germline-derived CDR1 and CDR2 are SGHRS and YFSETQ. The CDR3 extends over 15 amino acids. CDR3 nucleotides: TGCGCCAGCAGCTTGGGGGACAGCATTTTCTATGGCTACACCTTC. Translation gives CASSLGDSIFYGYTF. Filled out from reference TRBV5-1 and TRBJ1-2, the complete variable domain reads KAGVTQTPRYLIKTRGQQVTLSCSPISGHRSVSWYQQTPGQGLQFLFEYFSETQRNKGNFPGRFSGRQFSNSRSEMNVSTLELGDSALYLCASSLGDSIFYGYTFGSGTRLTVV.

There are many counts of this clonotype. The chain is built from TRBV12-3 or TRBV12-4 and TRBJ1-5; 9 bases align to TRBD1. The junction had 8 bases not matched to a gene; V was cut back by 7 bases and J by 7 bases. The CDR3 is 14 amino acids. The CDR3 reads CASTPTGGRQPQHF. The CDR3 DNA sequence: TGTGCCAGCACTCCTACAGGGGGCCGGCAGCCCCAGCATTTT.

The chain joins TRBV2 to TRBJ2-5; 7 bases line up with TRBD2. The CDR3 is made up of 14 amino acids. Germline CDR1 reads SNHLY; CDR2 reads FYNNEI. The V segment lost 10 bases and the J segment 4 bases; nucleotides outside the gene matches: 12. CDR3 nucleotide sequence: TGTGCCACCAGGCCTAGGGGAGGGCCAGAGACCCAGTACTTC. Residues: CATRPRGGPETQYF.

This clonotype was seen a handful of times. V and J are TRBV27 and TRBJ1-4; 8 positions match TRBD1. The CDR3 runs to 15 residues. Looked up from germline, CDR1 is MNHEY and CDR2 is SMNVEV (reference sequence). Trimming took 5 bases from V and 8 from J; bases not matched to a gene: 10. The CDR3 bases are TGTGCCAGCAGTCCCGGACAGGGCTTTGGAGAAAAACTGTTTTTT. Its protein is CASSPGQGFGEKLFF. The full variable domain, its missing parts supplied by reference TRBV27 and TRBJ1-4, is EAQVTQNPRYLITVTGKKLTVTCSQNMNHEYMSWYRQDPGLGLRQIYYSMNVEVTDKGDVPEGYKVSRKEKRNFPLILESPSPNQTSLYFCASSPGQGFGEKLFFGSGTQLSVL.

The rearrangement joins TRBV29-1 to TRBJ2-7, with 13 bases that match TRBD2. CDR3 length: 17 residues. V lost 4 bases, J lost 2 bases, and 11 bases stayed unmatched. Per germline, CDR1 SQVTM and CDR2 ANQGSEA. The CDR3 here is CSVAAGLAGQATYEQYF. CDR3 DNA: TGCAGCGTTGCGGCGGGACTAGCGGGACAAGCCACCTACGAGCAGTACTTC.

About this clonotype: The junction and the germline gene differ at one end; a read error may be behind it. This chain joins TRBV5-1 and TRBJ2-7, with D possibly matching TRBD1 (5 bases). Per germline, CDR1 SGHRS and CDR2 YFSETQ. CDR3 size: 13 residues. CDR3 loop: CAGSLGHPYEQYF. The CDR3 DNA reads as TGCGCCGGCAGCTTGGGGCACCCCTACGAGCAGTACTTC.

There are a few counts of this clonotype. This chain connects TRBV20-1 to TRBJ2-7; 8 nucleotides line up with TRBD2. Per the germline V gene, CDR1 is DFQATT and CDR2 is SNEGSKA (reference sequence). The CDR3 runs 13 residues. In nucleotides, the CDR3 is TGCGGAAGCGGGAGTGGGGATGCCTACGAGCAGTACTTC. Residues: CGSGSGDAYEQYF.